What follows describes a single TCR beta chain. Its antigen is still unknown. Base qualities are not at hand, and no much larger clone is one base apart. The sample is drawn from a study of T-cell memory formation after mild COVID-19 (dated by TCRdb to 2020 to 2022). Context from the whole study: TCR sequence clusters from the two donors were found to be largely donor specific. Longitudinal TCRalpha and TCRbeta repertoire sequencing tracked T-cell clones expanding and contracting after mild COVID-19 in two donors. The cohort was made up of two young adult volunteers, one female and one male, who were previously healthy.

The listed sequencing device is Illumina NovaSeq 6000. cDNA libraries for TCRalpha and TCRbeta were prepared by 5'RACE using constant-segment primers, with sample barcodes and unique molecular identifiers added. Trizol reagent was used to extract RNA from every sample. The libraries were amplified in two PCR steps, and the second step added a second sample barcode and Illumina TruSeq adapters. The libraries were sequenced on an Illumina NovaSeq using 2 x 150 bp paired-end reads. On the authors' methods: The reads were demultiplexed and collapsed into UMI-guided consensus sequences using migec v1.2.7. Using mixcr v2.1.11, UMI consensuses were aligned to TRA and TRB V and J templates and then assembled into clonotypes. Expanded or contracted clonotypes were those called significant by both edgeR and NoisET, with noise models trained on biological replicates. For edgeR calls, a false discovery rate-adjusted p below 0.01 and a log2 fold-change threshold of 1 were applied. As an exploratory analysis of dynamics, PCA with hierarchical clustering was applied to max-normalized trajectories of the 1000 most abundant clonotypes. Separately sequenced CD4+ and CD8+ repertoires were used to assign a CD4 or CD8 phenotype to each responding clone. Clones were called with MiXCR by TCRdb after fastp trimmed the public reads at Q25, and only in-frame beta chains were retained. Rows are combined by CDR3 protein, so each entry shows the most common genes and DNA. The V and J calls were determined by TCRdb, not by the authors. For this sample the table gives approximately 410,000 distinct CDR3 sequences, of which 20% to 25% were detected only once. The top ten clonotypes cover around 13% of the sample.

The paper as a whole reports these results and caveats: The detection of some responding clones in pre-infection memory suggests that pre-existing cross-reactive memory T cells joined the SARS-CoV-2 response. Clones that contracted from day 15 to 85 showed balanced CD4/CD8 phenotypes, whereas a second wave of clones that expanded from day 15 to 37 leaned towards CD4+. Contracting CD4+ clones appeared mostly in the CM and EM memory subsets, whereas CD8+ clones were enriched in EMRA. Whether the second-wave clones peaking on day 37 were SARS-CoV-2 specific was not confirmed. The study covered only two mild cases, and larger cohorts including severe cases with pre-infection samples were considered necessary.

Ficoll-Paque density gradient centrifugation was the method used to isolate PBMCs. The receptor's source is an adult woman who had mild COVID-19 (a few samples of this study predate the infection). The sample titles of this study are shuffled in the database, so cell type and time point are left out; the donor was told from shared clones. The sample was PBMCs or a T cell subset sorted from them (not recorded which).

Read as DNA, the sequence is TGTGCCAGCAGCGTAGAACTCTATAATTCACCCCTCCACTTT. This is translated as CASSVELYNSPLHF. The chain links TRBV9 with TRBJ1-6; the D gene is unclear. CDR1 and CDR2 are read off the germline V gene as SGDLS and YYNGEE. Between the V and J ends, shortened by 0 bases and 3 bases respectively, the junction contains 4 bases. The CDR3 goes from the cysteine to the phenylalanine over 14 residues. The only DNA kept is the CDR3, 42 bases in frame from the first base. The CDR3, completed at both ends by the reference TRBV9 and TRBJ1-6 genes, gives the full variable domain DSGVTQTPKHLITATGQRVTLRCSPRSGDLSVYWYQQSLDQGLQFLIQYYNGEERAKGNILERFSAQQFPDLHSELNLSSLELGDSALYFCASSVELYNSPLHFGNGTRLTVT.